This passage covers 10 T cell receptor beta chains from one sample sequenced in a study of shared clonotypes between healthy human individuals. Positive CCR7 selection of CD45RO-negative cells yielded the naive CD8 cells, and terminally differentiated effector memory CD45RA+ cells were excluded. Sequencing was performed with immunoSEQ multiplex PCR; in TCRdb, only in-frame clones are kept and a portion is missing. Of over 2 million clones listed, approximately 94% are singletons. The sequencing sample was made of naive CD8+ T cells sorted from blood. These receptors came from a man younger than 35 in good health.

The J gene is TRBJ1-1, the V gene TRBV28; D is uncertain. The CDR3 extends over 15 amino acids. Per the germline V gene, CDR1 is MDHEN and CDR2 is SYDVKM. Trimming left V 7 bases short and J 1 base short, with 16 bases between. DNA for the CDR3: TGTGCCAGCACATTAGGGAGAGAGGGGAACACTGAAGCTTTCTTT. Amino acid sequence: CASTLGREGNTEAFF.

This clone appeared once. CDR3 in DNA: TGTGCCAGCAGCTGGGGTGGGGGGAGTGAAAAACTGTTTTTT. This translates into CASSWGGGSEKLFF. The chain links TRBV5-6 to TRBJ1-4, with D possibly being TRBD1 (5 bases). This CDR3 has 14 amino acids. V was pared by 3 bases and J by 7 bases, with 13 bases between. The germline V gene has CDR1 SGHDT and CDR2 YYEEEE.

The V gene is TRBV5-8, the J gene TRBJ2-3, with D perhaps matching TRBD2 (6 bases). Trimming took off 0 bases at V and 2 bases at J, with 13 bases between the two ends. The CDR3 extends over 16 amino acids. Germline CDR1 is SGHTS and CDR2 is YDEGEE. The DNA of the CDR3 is TGTGCCAGCAGCTTGGGGGTACTAGCAGACACAGATACGCAGTATTTT. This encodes CASSLGVLADTDTQYF. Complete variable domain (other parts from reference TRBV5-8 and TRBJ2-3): EAGVTQSPTHLIKTRGQQATLRCSPISGHTSVYWYQQALGLGLQFLLWYDEGEERNRGNFPPRFSGRQFPNYSSELNVNALELEDSALYLCASSLGVLADTDTQYFGPGTRLTVL.

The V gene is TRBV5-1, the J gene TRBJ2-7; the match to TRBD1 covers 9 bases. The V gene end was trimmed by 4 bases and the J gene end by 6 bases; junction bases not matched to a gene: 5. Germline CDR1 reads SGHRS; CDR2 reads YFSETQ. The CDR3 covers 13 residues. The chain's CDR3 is CASSQGQGFEQYF. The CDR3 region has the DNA TGCGCCAGCAGCCAAGGACAGGGGTTCGAGCAGTACTTC.

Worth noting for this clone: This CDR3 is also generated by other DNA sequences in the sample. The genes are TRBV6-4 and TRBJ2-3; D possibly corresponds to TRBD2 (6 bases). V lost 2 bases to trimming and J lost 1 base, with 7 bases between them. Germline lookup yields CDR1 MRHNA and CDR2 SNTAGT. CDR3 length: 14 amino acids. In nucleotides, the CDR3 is TGTGCCAGCAGTGACGGAGGGGGCACAGATACGCAGTATTTT. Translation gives CASSDGGGTDTQYF.

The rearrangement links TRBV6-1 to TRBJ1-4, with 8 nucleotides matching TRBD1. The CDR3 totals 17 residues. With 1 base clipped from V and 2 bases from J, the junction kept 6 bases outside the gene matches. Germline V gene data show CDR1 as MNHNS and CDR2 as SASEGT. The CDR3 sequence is CASSEEAGGLTNEKLFF. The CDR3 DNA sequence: TGTGCCAGCAGTGAAGAGGCAGGGGGCTTGACTAATGAAAAACTGTTTTTT.

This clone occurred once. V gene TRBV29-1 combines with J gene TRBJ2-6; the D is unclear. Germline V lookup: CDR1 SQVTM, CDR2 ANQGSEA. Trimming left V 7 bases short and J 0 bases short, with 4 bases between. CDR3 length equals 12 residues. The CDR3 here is CSANSGANVLTF. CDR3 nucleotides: TGCAGCGCCAACTCTGGGGCCAACGTCCTGACTTTC.

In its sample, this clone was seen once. The CDR3 protein is CASSLGHGRSYNSPLHF. The CDR3 DNA sequence: TGTGCCAGCAGTTTAGGCCACGGACGGTCCTATAATTCACCCCTCCACTTT. The chain uses TRBV28 and TRBJ1-6; D is uncertain. Trimming left V 2 bases short and J 1 base short, with 12 bases between. The CDR3 extends over 17 amino acids. The V gene's germline CDR1 is MDHEN and CDR2 SYDVKM.

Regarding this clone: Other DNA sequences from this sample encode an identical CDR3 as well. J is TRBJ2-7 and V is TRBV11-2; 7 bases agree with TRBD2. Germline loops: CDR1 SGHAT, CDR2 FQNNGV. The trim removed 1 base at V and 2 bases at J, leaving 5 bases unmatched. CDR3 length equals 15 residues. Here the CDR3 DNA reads TGTGCCAGCAGCTTAGGGTCTAGCGGAGCCTACGAGCAGTACTTC. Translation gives CASSLGSSGAYEQYF. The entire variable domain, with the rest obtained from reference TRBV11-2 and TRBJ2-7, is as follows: EAGVAQSPRYKIIEKRQSVAFWCNPISGHATLYWYQQILGQGPKLLIQFQNNGVVDDSQLPKDRFSAERLKGVDSTLKIQPAKLEDSAVYLCASSLGSSGAYEQYFGPGTRLTVT.

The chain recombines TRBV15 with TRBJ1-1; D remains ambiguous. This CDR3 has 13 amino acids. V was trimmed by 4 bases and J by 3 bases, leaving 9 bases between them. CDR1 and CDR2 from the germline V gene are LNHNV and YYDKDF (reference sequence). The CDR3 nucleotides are TGTGCCACCAGCAACACCGGGGACACTGAAGCTTTCTTT. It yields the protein CATSNTGDTEAFF.